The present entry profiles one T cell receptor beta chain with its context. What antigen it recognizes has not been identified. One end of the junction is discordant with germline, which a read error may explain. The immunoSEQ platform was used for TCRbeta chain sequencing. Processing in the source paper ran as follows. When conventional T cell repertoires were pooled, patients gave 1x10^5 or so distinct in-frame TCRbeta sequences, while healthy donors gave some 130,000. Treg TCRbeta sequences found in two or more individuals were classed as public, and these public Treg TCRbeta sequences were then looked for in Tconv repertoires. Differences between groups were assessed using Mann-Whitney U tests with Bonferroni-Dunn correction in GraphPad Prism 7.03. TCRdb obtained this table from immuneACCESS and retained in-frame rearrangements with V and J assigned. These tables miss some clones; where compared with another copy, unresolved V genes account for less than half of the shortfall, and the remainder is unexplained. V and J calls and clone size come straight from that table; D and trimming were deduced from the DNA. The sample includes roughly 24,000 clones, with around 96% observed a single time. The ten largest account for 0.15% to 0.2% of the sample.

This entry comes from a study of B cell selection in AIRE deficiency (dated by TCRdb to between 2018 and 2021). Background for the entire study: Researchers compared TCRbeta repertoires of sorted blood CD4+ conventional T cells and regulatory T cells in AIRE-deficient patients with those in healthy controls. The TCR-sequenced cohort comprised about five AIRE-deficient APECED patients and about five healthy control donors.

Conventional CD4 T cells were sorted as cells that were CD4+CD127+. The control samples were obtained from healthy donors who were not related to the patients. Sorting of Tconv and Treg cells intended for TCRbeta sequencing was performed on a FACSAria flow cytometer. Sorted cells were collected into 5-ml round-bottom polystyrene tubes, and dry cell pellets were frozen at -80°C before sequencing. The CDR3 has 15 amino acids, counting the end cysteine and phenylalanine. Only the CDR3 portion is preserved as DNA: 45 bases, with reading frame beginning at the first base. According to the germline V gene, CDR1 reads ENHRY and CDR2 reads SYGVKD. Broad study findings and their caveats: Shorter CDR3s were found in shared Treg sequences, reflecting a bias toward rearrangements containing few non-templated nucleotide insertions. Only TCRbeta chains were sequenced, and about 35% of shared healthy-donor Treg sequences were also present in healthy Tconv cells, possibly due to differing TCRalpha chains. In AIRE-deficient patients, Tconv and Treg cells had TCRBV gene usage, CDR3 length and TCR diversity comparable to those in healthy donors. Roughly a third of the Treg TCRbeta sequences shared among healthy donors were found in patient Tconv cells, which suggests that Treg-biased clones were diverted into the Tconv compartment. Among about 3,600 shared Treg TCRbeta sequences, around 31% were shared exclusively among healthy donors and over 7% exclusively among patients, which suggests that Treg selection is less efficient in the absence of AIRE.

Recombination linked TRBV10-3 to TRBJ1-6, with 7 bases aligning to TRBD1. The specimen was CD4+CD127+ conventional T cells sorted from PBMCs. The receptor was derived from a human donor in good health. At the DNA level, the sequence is TGTGCCAGCAGTCGAGCCACCGACAGGGTCTCACCCCTCCACTTT. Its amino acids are CASSRATDRVSPLHF.